Listed below are T cell receptor beta chains from one sample, sequenced in a study of shared clonotypes between healthy human individuals. Profiled with immunoSEQ multiplex PCR; TCRdb holds only in-frame clones, not every one. The sample shows roughly 2.2 million clones, 85% to 95% of them seen only once. The sequencing sample was made of naive CD4+ T cells from PBMCs. These receptors originate from a man between 18 and 35 years old in good health. Some clones in this sample may be carry-over from other donors' samples. Both conserved end residues are part of each CDR3. The D gene is left open where the match is weak. Clone size is not always given. Where it is, it says once, few, many or a class for expanded clones.

abundance	d_gene	v_gene	j_gene	CDR3aa	CDR3nt
.	.	TRBV6-6	TRBJ1-1	CASSYAGQYTEAFF	TGTGCCAGCAGTTACGCGGGGCAATACACTGAAGCTTTCTTT
few	TRBD1	TRBV2	TRBJ1-2	CASSGRGKHYGYTF	TGTGCCAGCAGTGGCAGGGGGAAACACTATGGCTACACCTTC
.	TRBD1	TRBV7-9	TRBJ1-2	CASSPGTGYGYTF	TGTGCCAGCAGCCCGGGGACAGGGTATGGCTACACCTTC
.	.	TRBV18	TRBJ2-7	CASSSTGYEQYF	TGTGCCAGCTCATCTACGGGGTACGAGCAGTACTTC
.	TRBD1	TRBV28	TRBJ1-3	CASRPRGPGNTIYF	TGTGCCAGCAGACCCAGGGGGCCCGGAAACACCATATATTTT
.	.	TRBV30	TRBJ1-2	CAWSVQGVRRYGYTF	TGTGCCTGGAGTGTACAGGGCGTAAGAAGGTATGGCTACACCTTC
.	.	TRBV5-6	TRBJ2-5	CASSPRDAGGQTQYF	TGTGCCAGCAGCCCCCGGGACGCCGGCGGACAGACCCAGTACTTC
.	TRBD2	TRBV11-2	TRBJ2-7	CASSVTGTSGGEQYF	TGTGCCAGCAGCGTAACCGGGACTAGCGGGGGCGAGCAGTACTTC
.	TRBD1	TRBV5-4	TRBJ1-2	CASSLGGQGLVLVNGYTF	TGTGCCAGCAGCTTAGGTGGACAGGGTTTAGTCTTAGTCAATGGCTACACCTTC
.	.	TRBV7-9	TRBJ2-1	CASSLVVVTYEQFF	TGTGCCAGCAGCTTAGTAGTGGTAACTTACGAGCAGTTCTTC
once	.	TRBV5-1	TRBJ2-2	CASYSGLSNTGELFF	TGCGCCAGCTACTCGGGACTCAGTAACACCGGGGAGCTGTTTTTT